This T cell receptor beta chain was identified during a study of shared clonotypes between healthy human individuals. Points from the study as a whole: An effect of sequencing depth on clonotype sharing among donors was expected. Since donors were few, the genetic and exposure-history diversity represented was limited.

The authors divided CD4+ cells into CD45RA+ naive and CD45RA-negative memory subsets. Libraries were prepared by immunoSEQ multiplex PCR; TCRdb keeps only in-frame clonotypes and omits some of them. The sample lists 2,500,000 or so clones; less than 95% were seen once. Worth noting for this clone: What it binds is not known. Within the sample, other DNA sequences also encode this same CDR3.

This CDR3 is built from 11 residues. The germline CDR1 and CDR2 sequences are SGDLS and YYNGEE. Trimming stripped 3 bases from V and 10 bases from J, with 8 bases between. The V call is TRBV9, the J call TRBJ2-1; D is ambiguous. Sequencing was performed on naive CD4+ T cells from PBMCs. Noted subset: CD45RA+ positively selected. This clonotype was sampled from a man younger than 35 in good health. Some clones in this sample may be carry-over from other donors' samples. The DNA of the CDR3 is TGTGCCAGCAGCGCTGCAGGAGAGCAGTTCTTC. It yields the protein CASSAAGEQFF.